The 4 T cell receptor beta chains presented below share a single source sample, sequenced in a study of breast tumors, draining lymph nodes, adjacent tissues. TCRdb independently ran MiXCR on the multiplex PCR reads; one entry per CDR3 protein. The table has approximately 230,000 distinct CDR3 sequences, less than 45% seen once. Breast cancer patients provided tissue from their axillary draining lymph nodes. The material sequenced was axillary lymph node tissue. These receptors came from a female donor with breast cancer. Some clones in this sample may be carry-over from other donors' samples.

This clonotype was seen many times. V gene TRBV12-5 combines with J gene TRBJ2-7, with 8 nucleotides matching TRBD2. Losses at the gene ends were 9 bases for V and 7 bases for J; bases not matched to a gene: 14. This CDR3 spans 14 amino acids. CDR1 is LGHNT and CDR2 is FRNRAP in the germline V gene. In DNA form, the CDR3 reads TGTGCTAGCTCCCTTGGCGGGGGGCTTGGTGAGCAGTACTTC. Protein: CASSLGGGLGEQYF.

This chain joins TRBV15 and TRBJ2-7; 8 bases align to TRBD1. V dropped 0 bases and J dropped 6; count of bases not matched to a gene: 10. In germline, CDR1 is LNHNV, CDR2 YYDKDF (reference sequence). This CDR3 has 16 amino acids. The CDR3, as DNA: TGTGCCACCAGCAGAGATCGCCGGACAGGGCTGGCCGAGCAGTACTTC. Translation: CATSRDRRTGLAEQYF. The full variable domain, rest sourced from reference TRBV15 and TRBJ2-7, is DAMVIQNPRYQVTQFGKPVTLSCSQTLNHNVMYWYQQKSSQAPKLLFHYYDKDFNNEADTPDNFQSRRPNTSFCFLDIRSPGLGDTAMYLCATSRDRRTGLAEQYFGPGTRLTVT.

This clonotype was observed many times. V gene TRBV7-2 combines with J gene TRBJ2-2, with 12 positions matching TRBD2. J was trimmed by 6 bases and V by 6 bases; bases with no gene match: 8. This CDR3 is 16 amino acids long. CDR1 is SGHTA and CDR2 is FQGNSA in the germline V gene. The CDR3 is CASRPSSGRGAGELFF. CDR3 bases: TGTGCCAGCAGACCCTCTAGCGGGAGGGGCGCCGGGGAGCTGTTTTTT.

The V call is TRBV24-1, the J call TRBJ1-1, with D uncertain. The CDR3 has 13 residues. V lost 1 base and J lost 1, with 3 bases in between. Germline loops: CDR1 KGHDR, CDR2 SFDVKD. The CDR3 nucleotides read TGTGCCACCAGTGATTTTAAGAACACTGAAGCTTTCTTT. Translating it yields CATSDFKNTEAFF.